These T cell receptor beta chains were read from a single sample in a study of Ad26.COV2.S vaccination and SARS-CoV-2 variants. Assay: immunoSEQ multiplex PCR; the TCRdb copy retains only in-frame clones and omits some. The sample has around 300,000 clones, around 88% seen once; the top ten hold approximately 11%. This sample comprised peripheral blood, obtained in a trial of Ad26.COV2.S vaccine versus placebo. The receptors shown here come from a person between 18 and 65 years old who received the Ad26.COV2.S COVID-19 vaccine or a placebo. CDR3s include the opening cysteine and the closing phenylalanine or tryptophan. D genes are given only for firm matches. Some rows have no size entry. The others give once, few or many, or a class for an expanded clone.

J: TRBJ2-4; V: TRBV7-2; size: -; D: -; CDR3: CASSLDRNIQYF; DNA: TGTGCCAGCAGCTTAGACAGGAACATTCAGTACTTC
J: TRBJ1-5; V: TRBV4-3; size: -; D: -; CDR3: CASSQDRGDAQPQHF; DNA: TGCGCCAGCAGCCAAGATAGGGGGGACGCTCAGCCCCAGCATTTT
J: TRBJ2-3; V: TRBV18; size: -; D: -; CDR3: CASSPGATDTQYF; DNA: TGTGCCAGCTCACCGGGGGCCACAGATACGCAGTATTTT
J: TRBJ2-2; V: TRBV4-2; size: -; D: -; CDR3: CASSQGRDTGELFF; DNA: TGTGCCAGCAGCCAAGGGCGCGACACCGGGGAGCTGTTTTTT
J: TRBJ2-7; V: TRBV6-6; size: -; D: TRBD1; CDR3: CASRPPGQGPREQYF; DNA: TGTGCCAGCAGACCTCCGGGACAGGGGCCACGCGAGCAGTACTTC
J: TRBJ1-4; V: TRBV7-2; size: -; D: -; CDR3: CASSFNGATNEKLFF; DNA: TGTGCCAGCAGCTTCAACGGGGCAACTAATGAAAAACTGTTTTTT
J: TRBJ2-5; V: TRBV3-1/TRBV3-2; size: -; D: -; CDR3: CASSLPWETQYF; DNA: TGTGCCAGCAGCCTCCCATGGGAGACCCAGTACTTC
J: TRBJ2-2; V: TRBV25-1; size: -; D: TRBD2; CDR3: CASSVAGGTGELFF; DNA: TGTGCCAGCAGTGTAGCGGGGGGCACCGGGGAGCTGTTTTTT
J: TRBJ1-5; V: TRBV24-1; size: -; D: -; CDR3: CATSGGAYNQPQHF; DNA: TGTGCCACCAGTGGGGGGGCGTACAATCAGCCCCAGCATTTT
J: TRBJ2-7; V: TRBV5-1; size: -; D: TRBD1; CDR3: CASSFRGHEQYF; DNA: TGCGCCAGCAGCTTCAGGGGGCACGAGCAGTACTTC
J: TRBJ2-2; V: TRBV6-1; size: -; D: -; CDR3: CASSEEAAENTGELFF; DNA: TGTGCCAGCAGTGAGGAGGCAGCGGAGAACACCGGGGAGCTGTTTTTT
J: TRBJ1-3; V: TRBV6-5; size: -; D: -; CDR3: CASSYSGQYSGNTIYF; DNA: TGTGCCAGCAGTTACTCGGGGCAGTACTCTGGAAACACCATATATTTT
J: TRBJ1-2; V: TRBV4-1; size: -; D: -; CDR3: CASSGQTDYGYTF; DNA: TGCGCCAGCAGTGGACAGACAGACTATGGCTACACCTTC
J: TRBJ1-5; V: TRBV2; size: -; D: -; CDR3: CASGPRDQPQHF; DNA: TGTGCCAGCGGTCCCCGCGATCAGCCCCAGCATTTT
J: TRBJ2-7; V: TRBV6-4; size: few; D: -; CDR3: CASSGYEQYF; DNA: TGTGCCAGCAGTGGCTACGAGCAGTACTTC
J: TRBJ2-7; V: TRBV6-5; size: -; D: TRBD1; CDR3: CASSRQGVKDEQYF; DNA: TGTGCCAGCAGCCGACAGGGGGTAAAGGACGAGCAGTACTTC